This T cell receptor (beta chain) was recorded in a study of Graves' ophthalmopathy and Graves' hyperthyroidism (dated by TCRdb to the late 2010s). Broadly, across the study: Peripheral blood was collected at initial diagnosis, prior to any treatment. In about six hyperthyroidism patients, the T-cell repertoire of thyroid tissue was compared with the T-cell repertoire of blood. Following sampling, methimazole starting at 30 mg daily was administered to hyperthyroidism patients, and high-dose intravenous methylprednisolone was administered to ophthalmopathy patients. In total, 135 blood samples were TCR-sequenced: some 40 ophthalmopathy, 80 or so hyperthyroidism and about 17 hyperthyroidism-to-ophthalmopathy patients. The independent validation cohort included around 19 hyperthyroidism patients plus 17 patients who later progressed from hyperthyroidism to ophthalmopathy. The study used signatures of the TCR beta repertoire to tell Graves' ophthalmopathy apart from Graves' hyperthyroidism and to predict which patients would progress to ophthalmopathy. A discovery set of about a hundred patients (around 44 ophthalmopathy, 55 to 60 stable hyperthyroidism) was enrolled to explore V-J signatures distinguishing ophthalmopathy from hyperthyroidism.

This clonotype was observed many times. What antigen it recognizes has not been identified. Nothing much larger sits one base from this clone, and base qualities are not available. For repertoire sequencing, the TCR beta CDR3 regions were amplified from RNA transcripts. A first-round RT-PCR used HTBI primers with the Qiagen OneStep RT-PCR kit, followed by a second-round multiplex PCR, size selection and purification. Libraries were sequenced paired-end with 100 bp reads on an Illumina HiSeq2000. Per the authors' processing: SOAPnuke was used for read processing, and reads with adapters, uncalled bases, a mean Phred below 15, or no exact constant-primer or identifier match were discarded. High-quality paired reads were merged with COPE v1.2.5. Each unique nucleotide sequence was defined as a clonotype, and clonotypes were aligned to IMGT TRB V, D and J references with MiTCR v1.1. The analysis was limited to V-J combinations with a frequency above 0.0001, which together covered 99% to 99.2% of the repertoires. For each V-J combination, a TCR clonal expansion and chaos score was defined as the ratio of F50 clonal expansion to chaos observed in the TCRdist matrix. Welch's t-statistics and random forest were used to reduce the features to approximately 13 V-J combinations, which were then used as input to a naive Bayes classifier. The Morisita-Horn index was used to measure how similar the thyroid and blood repertoires were. In TCRdb, the public reads were trimmed at Q25 with fastp and aligned with MiXCR, with productive beta chains retained. Entries that share a CDR3 protein sequence are merged under the most common genes and DNA. The V and J calls follow TCRdb's processing rather than the paper's. A total of some 360,000 distinct CDR3 sequences appear in this sample, roughly 15% of them only once. Of the sample, 2.4% falls within the top ten clones.

The CDR3 runs 16 amino acids, cysteine and phenylalanine included. Only the CDR3 DNA is retained, 48 bases long and in frame from the first base. CDR1 and CDR2 are drawn from the germline V gene: KGHSH, LQKENI. At the junction V is shortened by 5 bases and J by 3 bases; bases outside the gene matches: 10. General findings and caveats noted by the study authors: Most expanded thyroid clonotypes with frequency above 0.001 were also detected in blood, suggesting blood repertoires may reflect the thyroid immune response. Sample size was not predetermined statistically, and investigators were not blinded to group allocation. Ophthalmopathy was separated from stable hyperthyroidism by the 13-signature model with 85% to 90% sensitivity and just under 84% specificity in cross-validation and with 80%/75% in the test set. In validation, the model predicted ophthalmopathy progression with about 64% sensitivity and 72.22% specificity; about a dozen predicted patients were CT-confirmed with GO in a median of around 6 months.

Hyperthyroidism was defined as stable when no progression to ophthalmopathy occurred within 18 months of follow-up. Hyperthyroidism patients were newly diagnosed, with disease duration under 2 months, and aged 18 to 65 years. Anyone with other autoimmune diseases, uncontrolled infections, pregnancy or lactation was excluded from the study. Diagnosis was based on clinical symptoms, serum thyroxine, TRAb, thyroid ultrasound and orbital computed tomography. Ficoll-Paque density gradient centrifugation was used to isolate PBMCs from under 11 ml of fresh peripheral blood. Trizol reagent was used to extract the total RNA, and its quality was then checked on an Agilent 2100 Bioanalyzer.

Material: peripheral blood. This receptor was obtained from an adult woman with stable Graves' hyperthyroidism. The V and J segments used are TRBV18 and TRBJ1-2; TRBD1 aligns with 9 central bases. The DNA reads as follows: TGTGCCAGCTCAGCGGCCGGGACAGGGCCGGACTATGGCTACACCTTC. The translation is CASSAAGTGPDYGYTF.